This T cell receptor (beta chain) was sequenced in a study of blood T cell repertoires in COVID-19. Study in general: Samples representing acute and convalescent COVID-19 were sourced from the United States, Italy and Spain.

Researchers sorted participants into cohorts using their self-reported clinical history. Recovered participants had two consecutive negative NP/OP PCR tests, healthcare professional clearance, or symptom resolution. Measured with immunoSEQ multiplex PCR; TCRdb has only the in-frame clones, and not every one. Found here are 200,000 to 300,000 clones, 86% of them singletons; the top ten hold approximately 2.4%. This sequence originates from a woman aged 18 to 35 who had recovered from COVID-19. Input material: PBMCs or T cells enriched from blood (not recorded which).

The CDR3 bases are TGTGCCAGCAGTTTTACAGGGGGCGAGCAGTACTTC. Translation gives CASSFTGGEQYF. The chain uses TRBV27 and TRBJ2-7, with 8 bases fitting TRBD1. Germline V gene sequence: CDR1 MNHEY, CDR2 SMNVEV (reference sequence). CDR3 length: 12 residues. V lost 3 bases, J lost 6 bases, and 1 base stayed unmatched.